Below, 32 T cell receptor beta chains from the same sample are listed, as sequenced in a study of blood T cell repertoires in COVID-19. Assay used: immunoSEQ multiplex PCR; TCRdb lists only in-frame clones, some missing. The data contain some 350,000 clones, approximately 90% of them singletons. The specimen sequenced was PBMCs or T cells enriched from blood (not recorded which). The receptors shown here come from a man aged 18-30 years who had recovered from COVID-19.

The CDR3 reads CASSLEGWRDYTSYNEQFF. In nucleotides, the CDR3 is TGTGCCAGCAGCTTAGAAGGGTGGCGGGACTATACATCCTACAATGAGCAGTTCTTC. The chain couples TRBV7-3 to TRBJ2-1; 7 bases fit TRBD2. The CDR3 has 19 amino acids. Germline lookup yields CDR1 SGHTA and CDR2 FQGTGA. Trimming removed 2 bases from V and 1 base from J; junction bases left unmatched: 14.

V usage is TRBV9 and J usage is TRBJ2-1, with D perhaps TRBD1 (9 bases). V was trimmed by 0 bases and J by 10 bases, leaving 23 bases between them. The germline CDR1 and CDR2 sequences are SGDLS and YYNGEE. CDR3 length: 17 residues. The CDR3 DNA sequence: TGTGCCAGCAGCGTAGATTCGGGAGGGACAGGGAAAAAGGAGCAGTTCTTC. It encodes CASSVDSGGTGKKEQFF.

The rearrangement joins TRBV7-2 to TRBJ1-2; TRBD1 matches at 8 bases. Germline CDR1 SGHTA, CDR2 FQGNSA. The CDR3 length is 16 residues. Trimming cost V 4 bases and J 4 bases; bases outside gene matches: 11. In DNA form, the CDR3 reads TGTGCCAGCAGCTCCCAAGGCGGACAGGGCGGCTATGGCTACACCTTC. Protein product: CASSSQGGQGGYGYTF.

This clone has more than one count but fewer than ten. The V and J genes are TRBV28 and TRBJ2-7; the D gene is possibly TRBD1 (7 bases). Trimming pared 5 bases from V and 5 bases from J, leaving 10 bases between. Germline-derived CDR1 and CDR2 are MDHEN and SYDVKM. The CDR3 runs to 12 residues. The CDR3 DNA reads as TGTGCCAGCAGTGGGGGGACAGACGAGCAGTACTTC. Its translation: CASSGGTDEQYF.

The chain carries TRBV5-1 and TRBJ2-3; TRBD2 agrees at 9 bases. V dropped 1 base and J dropped 3; count of bases not matched to a gene: 0. The CDR3 runs to 14 residues. Germline V CDR1 and CDR2: SGHRS, YFSETQ. The CDR3 DNA reads TGCGCCAGCAGCTTGAGCGGGAGGACAGATACGCAGTATTTT. Its translation is CASSLSGRTDTQYF.

This chain links TRBV19 with TRBJ1-2; 8 bases agree with TRBD1. The CDR3 spans 16 residues. J gave up 5 bases and V 4 bases, and 12 bases lay outside the gene matches. Germline V gives CDR1 LNHDA, CDR2 SQIVND (reference sequence). The CDR3 nucleotides are TGTGCCAGTAGTACCGGACAGGGAGGGAAGAGGTATGGCTACACCTTC. Translated: CASSTGQGGKRYGYTF.

This chain links TRBV7-3 with TRBJ2-7; D is perhaps TRBD1 (5 bases). This CDR3 is built from 13 residues. The germline V and J ends were trimmed by 2 bases and 9 bases, with 14 bases remaining between them. The germline gives CDR1 SGHTA, CDR2 FQGTGA. The CDR3 coding sequence is TGTGCCAGCAGCTTACAGGGAAGGAGCCCGCAGTACTTC. Its translation: CASSLQGRSPQYF.

V gene TRBV18 combines with J gene TRBJ1-1; D perhaps matches TRBD1 (5 bases). CDR1 and CDR2 from the germline V gene are KGHSH and LQKENI. The germline V and J ends were trimmed by 3 bases and 0 bases, with 5 bases remaining between them. CDR3 length: 13 amino acids. In DNA, the CDR3 is TGTGCCAGCTCACCGGACATGAACACTGAAGCTTTCTTT. Translating gives CASSPDMNTEAFF.

The chain is built from TRBV5-1 and TRBJ2-1; weak D call: TRBD1 (8 bases). V lost 0 bases to trimming and J lost 8 bases, with 12 bases between them. The CDR3 length is 14 residues. Per the germline V gene, CDR1 is SGHRS and CDR2 is YFSETQ. CDR3 sequence reads: CASSLGQGRDEQFF. The CDR3 coding sequence is TGCGCCAGCAGCTTGGGACAGGGGAGGGATGAGCAGTTCTTC.

The chain is built from TRBV5-1 and TRBJ2-7; tentatively, D is TRBD1 (5 bases). Germline CDR1 and CDR2: SGHRS and YFSETQ. V lost 3 bases, J lost 5 bases, and 6 bases lay in between. This CDR3 is built from 11 residues. CDR3 residues: CASSSTDEQYF. CDR3 coding DNA: TGCGCCAGCAGCTCGACAGACGAGCAGTACTTC. Filled out from reference TRBV5-1 and TRBJ2-7, the complete variable domain reads KAGVTQTPRYLIKTRGQQVTLSCSPISGHRSVSWYQQTPGQGLQFLFEYFSETQRNKGNFPGRFSGRQFSNSRSEMNVSTLELGDSALYLCASSSTDEQYFGPGTRLTVT.

CDR3 bases: TGCGCCAGCAGTCCGGGACAGGCTAATTCACCCCTCCACTTT. Translating it yields CASSPGQANSPLHF. V gene TRBV5-1 combines with J gene TRBJ1-6; 8 nucleotides align to TRBD1. The CDR3 spans 14 residues. Germline trimming cut 5 bases from V and 6 bases from J; bases unmatched to any gene: 4. The germline V gene has CDR1 SGHRS and CDR2 YFSETQ.

The J gene is TRBJ1-1, the V gene TRBV6-5, with 10 positions matching TRBD1. The V and J ends lost 2 bases and 6 bases, in that order; junction bases with no gene match: 6. The CDR3 consists of 15 residues. CDR1 MNHEY and CDR2 SVGAGI come from the germline V gene. The CDR3 is CASSYGQGVGAEAFF. CDR3 nucleotides: TGTGCCAGCAGTTACGGACAGGGGGTGGGCGCTGAAGCTTTCTTT.

The V call is TRBV3-1 (or the pseudogene TRBV3-2), the J call TRBJ2-1, with D uncertain. Germline lookup yields CDR1 LGHDT and CDR2 YNNKEL (reference sequence). Trimming pared 0 bases from V and 3 bases from J, leaving 12 bases between. The CDR3 is made up of 16 amino acids. The CDR3 region is CASSQDVRVVYNEQFF. The CDR3 nucleotides are TGTGCCAGCAGCCAAGATGTAAGAGTAGTCTACAATGAGCAGTTCTTC.

The chain recombines TRBV4-1 with TRBJ2-2, with D perhaps TRBD2 (7 bases). CDR1 is MGHRA, CDR2 YSYEKL, per germline. CDR3 size: 18 residues. V was shortened by 4 bases and J by 0 bases, with 18 bases between the two germline ends. In DNA form, the CDR3 reads TGCGCCAGCAGCCTACGGGGCGGGGGCCTCGCGAACACCGGGGAGCTGTTTTTT. It yields the protein CASSLRGGGLANTGELFF.

The V call is TRBV13, the J call TRBJ1-1; 9 nucleotides line up with TRBD1. This CDR3 contains 17 residues. Germline V gene data show CDR1 as PRHDT and CDR2 as FYEKMQ (reference sequence). The trim removed 2 bases at V and 3 bases at J, leaving 10 bases unmatched. CDR3 sequence (DNA): TGTGCCAGCAGCTTATTTGGACAGGGGAAGTGGTACACTGAAGCTTTCTTT. Translated, it gives CASSLFGQGKWYTEAFF.

The chain links TRBV27 to TRBJ2-4; 9 nucleotides align to TRBD1. Germline trimming cut 7 bases from V and 9 bases from J; bases unmatched to any gene: 13. Germline V lookup: CDR1 MNHEY, CDR2 SMNVEV (reference sequence). There are 15 residues in the CDR3. CDR3 sequence: CASTPGTGGRGIQYF. DNA for the CDR3: TGTGCCAGCACCCCTGGAACAGGGGGCAGGGGCATTCAGTACTTC.

This chain connects TRBV5-1 to TRBJ2-2; D is possibly TRBD2 (5 bases). The CDR3 spans 14 residues. CDR1 and CDR2 from the germline V gene are SGHRS and YFSETQ. With 5 bases removed from V and 4 bases from J, the gap between germline ends came to 12 bases. DNA for the CDR3: TGCGCCAGCAGGGGGAGCTACGGCACCGGGGAGCTGTTTTTT. Its translation: CASRGSYGTGELFF.

The chain is built from TRBV6-1 and TRBJ1-2; D gene ambiguous. V shed 0 bases and J shed 4 bases, with 9 bases lying between them. Germline V CDR1 and CDR2: MNHNS, SASEGT. CDR3 size: 14 residues. The CDR3 spells CASSEASPTYGYTF. CDR3 nucleotides: TGTGCCAGCAGTGAAGCGAGCCCCACCTATGGCTACACCTTC.

The chain links TRBV7-2 to TRBJ2-2, with TRBD2 identical over 7 bases. J lost 5 bases, V lost 8 bases, and 2 bases had no gene match. The length of the CDR3 is 12 residues. Germline V gene sequence: CDR1 SGHTA, CDR2 FQGNSA. CDR3 sequence reads: CASGRVTGELFF. CDR3 bases: TGTGCCAGCGGGAGGGTTACCGGGGAGCTGTTTTTT.

The chain couples TRBV27 to TRBJ2-1; 7 bases are a match to TRBD2. The germline V gene encodes CDR1 MNHEY and CDR2 SMNVEV (reference sequence). J was trimmed by 8 bases and V by 5 bases; bases with no gene match: 0. The CDR3 contains 11 residues. The CDR3 DNA follows: TGTGCCAGCAGTCTAGCGGATGAGCAGTTCTTC. It specifies CASSLADEQFF.

The gene calls are TRBV14 and TRBJ1-1; a possible D gene is TRBD1 (5 bases). Trimming pared 3 bases from V and 11 bases from J, leaving 10 bases between. The germline V gene encodes CDR1 SGHDN and CDR2 FVKESK. This CDR3 contains 11 residues. The CDR3 reads CASSHGTPAFF. For the CDR3, the DNA is TGTGCCAGCAGCCACGGGACTCCGGCTTTCTTT.

This sequence joins TRBV7-9 and TRBJ1-2; D possibly corresponds to TRBD1 (5 bases). Per germline, CDR1 SEHNR and CDR2 FQNEAQ (reference sequence). This CDR3 is built from 13 residues. V lost 4 bases and J 7 bases, leaving 13 bases between the germline ends. The CDR3 reads CASSSSGSPGYTF. CDR3 coding DNA: TGTGCCAGCAGCTCCTCAGGGTCCCCTGGCTACACCTTC. The entire variable domain, with the rest obtained from reference TRBV7-9 and TRBJ1-2, is as follows: DTGVSQNPRHKITKRGQNVTFRCDPISEHNRLYWYRQTLGQGPEFLTYFQNEAQLEKSRLLSDRFSAERPKGSFSTLEIQRTEQGDSAMYLCASSSSGSPGYTFGSGTRLTVV.

The chain uses TRBV7-9 and TRBJ2-7; no clear D gene. Trimming removed 1 base from V and 3 bases from J, with 10 bases in between. Germline V gene data show CDR1 as SEHNR and CDR2 as FQNEAQ (reference sequence). This CDR3 has 14 residues. The CDR3 here is CASSLGQDLYEQYF. The DNA of the CDR3 is TGTGCCAGCAGCTTAGGACAAGACCTCTACGAGCAGTACTTC.

The J gene is TRBJ1-1, the V gene TRBV9; D might be TRBD1 (5 bases). V was pared by 4 bases and J by 2 bases, with 21 bases between. The CDR3 is 17 residues long. The germline V gene has CDR1 SGDLS and CDR2 YYNGEE. The DNA for the CDR3 is TGTGCCAGCAGCCCCTTGGATGGCTTGACAGCCAACACTGAAGCTTTCTTT. It encodes CASSPLDGLTANTEAFF. Variable domain in full (rest from reference TRBV9 and TRBJ1-1): DSGVTQTPKHLITATGQRVTLRCSPRSGDLSVYWYQQSLDQGLQFLIQYYNGEERAKGNILERFSAQQFPDLHSELNLSSLELGDSALYFCASSPLDGLTANTEAFFGQGTRLTVV.

The chain couples TRBV11-2 to TRBJ2-7; 7 nucleotides agree with TRBD2. Germline V gives CDR1 SGHAT, CDR2 FQNNGV. The CDR3 consists of 15 residues. V was pared by 6 bases and J by 4 bases, with 12 bases of the junction left unmatched. The CDR3 DNA reads as TGTGCCAGCAGGTGGGGAGGGTTTGGCCATTACGAGCAGTACTTC. Translation gives CASRWGGFGHYEQYF.

The V gene is TRBV3-1 (or the pseudogene TRBV3-2), the J gene TRBJ2-3; D is perhaps TRBD1 (5 bases). The CDR3 covers 16 residues. V was clipped by 1 base and J by 3 bases, with 14 bases between them. CDR1 LGHDT and CDR2 YNNKEL come from the germline V gene (reference sequence). The CDR3 sequence is CASSQVQGLGTDTQYF. CDR3 sequence (DNA): TGTGCCAGCAGCCAAGTCCAGGGTTTAGGGACAGATACGCAGTATTTT.

The V gene is TRBV30, the J gene TRBJ1-5, with 10 bases lining up with TRBD1. Per the germline V gene, CDR1 is GTSNPN and CDR2 is SVGIG (reference sequence). There are 15 residues in the CDR3. J gave up 3 bases and V 7 bases, and 9 bases lay outside the gene matches. CDR3 protein: CAFSRTGGVNQPQHF. CDR3 bases: TGTGCCTTCTCTCGGACAGGGGGGGTCAATCAGCCCCAGCATTTT.

The chain uses TRBV7-8 and TRBJ2-1; 9 bases agree with TRBD2. The V gene's germline CDR1 is SGHVS and CDR2 FQNEAQ. With V trimmed by 5 bases and J by 5 bases, 7 bases remained unmatched. The CDR3 covers 15 residues. CDR3 sequence reads: CASSLVASGNNEQFF. In DNA, the CDR3 is TGTGCCAGCAGCCTTGTGGCTAGCGGGAACAATGAGCAGTTCTTC.

This clone was seen only a few times. The rearrangement joins TRBV7-9 to TRBJ1-1; a weak D match, TRBD1 (6 bases). Trimming left V 8 bases short and J 0 bases short, with 13 bases between. The length of the CDR3 is 14 residues. Germline CDR1 and CDR2: SEHNR and FQNEAQ (reference sequence). The CDR3 nucleotides read TGTGCCAGCGTCCTCAGGGGAATGAACACTGAAGCTTTCTTT. Translated: CASVLRGMNTEAFF.

V usage is TRBV3-1 (or the pseudogene TRBV3-2) and J usage is TRBJ1-1; no firm D call. CDR1 LGHDT and CDR2 YNNKEL come from the germline V gene (reference sequence). The V and J ends lost 2 bases and 11 bases respectively, with 12 bases between them. The CDR3 runs 12 residues. This CDR3 reads CASSQIQGSAFF. CDR3 bases: TGTGCCAGCAGCCAAATTCAAGGTAGCGCTTTCTTT.

V and J are TRBV28 and TRBJ2-1; 11 positions agree with TRBD2. Germline CDR1 is MDHEN and CDR2 is SYDVKM. This CDR3 comprises 16 residues. The junction had 6 bases not matched to a gene; V was cut back by 4 bases and J by 4 bases. The CDR3 protein is CASSSGTSGFYNEQFF. CDR3 nucleotide sequence: TGTGCCAGCAGTTCCGGGACTAGCGGCTTTTACAATGAGCAGTTCTTC.

This clone is a singleton in its sample. DNA of the CDR3: TGTGCCAGTAGTCTCGGGGGGAGCACTGAAGCTTTCTTT. As protein: CASSLGGSTEAFF. This chain uses TRBV19 with TRBJ1-1; a possible D gene is TRBD1 (5 bases). The CDR3 spans 13 residues. The V gene's germline CDR1 is LNHDA and CDR2 SQIVND (reference sequence). V was clipped by 5 bases and J by 4 bases, with 11 bases between them.